A single sample is the source of the 25 T cell receptor beta chains below, sequenced in a study of regulatory T cells in long-lasting Graves disease. Time point specified: newly diagnosed GD, antithyroid drugs for less than 3 months. RNA extracted from PBMCs served as the sequencing template. According to the study, TCR beta libraries were built with iRepertoire HTBI primers and CDR3-region Arm-PCR. TCRdb reprocessed the multiplex PCR reads with MiXCR, giving one entry per CDR3 protein. The profile covers more than 300,000 distinct CDR3 sequences, with 10% to 15% appearing a single time and 18% taken by the ten largest. These data also formed part of another study, on T cells in Graves' hyperthyroidism and ophthalmopathy.

The input for sequencing was peripheral blood mononuclear cells (PBMCs), taken at new diagnosis, from a patient treated with antithyroid drugs. These receptors were taken from a woman between 18 and 29 years old with Graves disease.

This clonotype turned up a few times. The V call is TRBV4-1, the J call TRBJ2-1; D possibly matches TRBD1 or TRBD2 (6 bases each). Germline loops: CDR1 MGHRA, CDR2 YSYEKL. Trimming took 4 bases from V and 9 from J, leaving 16 bases between them. This CDR3 has 14 residues. Here the CDR3 DNA reads TGCGCCAGCAGCCTTCTCGAGGGGGGAATTGAGCAGTTCTTC. As protein: CASSLLEGGIEQFF.

The sample holds a few counts of this clonotype. The chain couples TRBV3-1 to TRBJ2-1, with D possibly being TRBD1 (5 bases). The CDR3 covers 16 residues. V gave up 7 bases and J gave up 5 bases, with 21 bases separating them. Germline-derived CDR1 and CDR2 are LGHDT and YNNKEL (reference sequence). The CDR3 region has the DNA TGTGCCAGCATTTCCGACGTTGGGGCCCCTAACAATGAGCAGTTCTTC. It specifies CASISDVGAPNNEQFF.

This clonotype was seen more than once but under ten times. The rearrangement joins TRBV6-1 to TRBJ1-5, with 9 positions matching TRBD1. With V trimmed by 7 bases and J by 15 bases, 7 bases remained unmatched. Germline-derived CDR1 and CDR2 are MNHNS and SASEGT. The CDR3 extends over 11 amino acids. The CDR3 DNA is TGTGCCAGCATGAGTGTGACAGGGGGGCATTTT. This translates into CASMSVTGGHF.

The rearrangement links TRBV7-6 to TRBJ2-3; 8 bases line up with TRBD2. This CDR3 has 18 amino acids. CDR1 is SGHVS, CDR2 FNYEAQ, per germline. Trimming cost V 5 bases and J 6 bases; bases outside gene matches: 19. In nucleotides, the CDR3 is TGTGCCAGCAGCGACACTGAATTGGGAGCGGGAGAACTGGATACGCAGTATTTT. Protein: CASSDTELGAGELDTQYF.

This clonotype was recorded at least ten times. This rearrangement joins TRBV6-2 or TRBV6-3 to TRBJ1-1; D is undetermined. The V end was cut by 6 bases, the J end by 3 bases, with 14 bases between. CDR1 is MNHEY and CDR2 is SVGEGT in the germline V gene. The CDR3 is 14 residues long. In DNA form, the CDR3 reads TGTGCCAGCAGATTGACGGCCTGGCACACTGAAGCTTTCTTT. Amino acids: CASRLTAWHTEAFF.

This clonotype has at least ten counts. The chain employs TRBV27 and TRBJ2-7; 7 positions match TRBD2. Losses at the gene ends were 5 bases for V and 1 base for J; bases not matched to a gene: 5. CDR1 is MNHEY, CDR2 SMNVEV, per germline (reference sequence). CDR3 length equals 14 residues. The CDR3 sequence: CASSVSGMSYEQYF. The CDR3 bases are TGTGCCAGCAGTGTCAGCGGGATGTCCTACGAGCAGTACTTC.

This clonotype was observed a few times. The CDR3 DNA reads TGTGCCAGCTCACCCCTAGGGAGCTACAATGAGCAGTTCTTC. Protein product: CASSPLGSYNEQFF. The J gene is TRBJ2-1, the V gene TRBV18; maybe TRBD2 (5 bases). Germline CDR1 and CDR2: KGHSH and LQKENI. V was pared by 3 bases and J by 3 bases, with 9 bases between. This CDR3 comprises 14 residues.

There are a few counts of this clonotype. This chain links TRBV12-3 or TRBV12-4 with TRBJ1-1, with D perhaps matching TRBD1 (5 bases). The CDR3 is made up of 14 amino acids. The V end lost 4 bases, the J end lost 4 bases, and 13 bases lay between the germline ends. This CDR3 is CASSWPGPGTEAFF. In nucleotides, the CDR3 is TGTGCCAGCAGTTGGCCGGGACCGGGCACTGAAGCTTTCTTT.

This clonotype was counted many times. V is TRBV28 and J is TRBJ2-5; tentatively, D is TRBD2 (6 bases). The CDR3 is made up of 16 amino acids. CDR1 and CDR2 (germline): MDHEN, SYDVKM. V lost 7 bases and J lost 3, with 21 bases in between. CDR3: CASTKGWRGGEETQYF. CDR3 nucleotide sequence: TGTGCCAGCACCAAGGGGTGGAGGGGTGGTGAAGAGACCCAGTACTTC.

The chain uses TRBV5-8 and TRBJ2-1, with a tentative D call TRBD2 (7 bases). V dropped 10 bases and J dropped 5 bases, with 19 bases sitting between them. CDR1 and CDR2 from the germline V gene are SGHTS and YDEGEE. This CDR3 spans 14 amino acids. For the CDR3, the DNA is TGTGCCGGGGAGGGGGACATCAGGAACAATGAGCAGTTCTTC. This gives the protein CAGEGDIRNNEQFF.

This clonotype was picked up many times. The rearrangement uses TRBV20-1 and TRBJ2-3; D is ambiguous. Germline values: CDR1 DFQATT, CDR2 SNEGSKA (reference sequence). The CDR3 totals 13 residues. V was trimmed by 3 bases and J by 3 bases, leaving 10 bases between them. CDR3 protein: CSASYQVTDTQYF. The CDR3 nucleotides read TGCAGTGCTAGTTATCAGGTAACAGATACGCAGTATTTT.

This clonotype appeared many times. The genes are TRBV20-1 and TRBJ1-5; no firm D call. The ends were cut back, 0 bases at V and 5 bases at J, with 17 bases in the middle. Germline lookup yields CDR1 DFQATT and CDR2 SNEGSKA (reference sequence). This CDR3 region has 16 residues. CDR3 sequence (DNA): TGCAGTGCTAGAGATCTCAGGCTGGGAATTCATCAGCCCCAGCATTTT. Translating gives CSARDLRLGIHQPQHF.

This clonotype was counted ten times or more. The rearrangement uses TRBV28 and TRBJ2-7; no definite D call. Germline CDR1 is MDHEN and CDR2 is SYDVKM. This CDR3 region has 16 residues. Trimming pared 4 bases from V and 4 bases from J, leaving 20 bases between. This CDR3 is CASSYERTGLGYEQYF. For the CDR3, the DNA is TGTGCCAGCAGTTATGAGAGGACGGGTTTGGGGTACGAGCAGTACTTC.

The table lists this clonotype with many counts. The chain is built from TRBV9 and TRBJ2-5; 7 bases are shared with TRBD1. V lost 4 bases, J lost 4 bases, and 1 base stayed unmatched. Germline V gene lookup returns CDR1 SGDLS and CDR2 YYNGEE. This CDR3 has 12 residues. CDR3 sequence reads: CASSRDRETQYF. CDR3 in DNA: TGTGCCAGCAGCCGGGACAGAGAGACCCAGTACTTC.

This clonotype showed up many times. This sequence joins TRBV7-9 and TRBJ2-5, with D tentatively TRBD1 (5 bases). The V end was cut by 1 base, the J end by 0 bases, with 6 bases between. This CDR3 is 14 amino acids long. Germline V lookup: CDR1 SEHNR, CDR2 FQNEAQ (reference sequence). Here the CDR3 reads CASSLEDNQETQYF. CDR3 DNA sequence: TGTGCCAGCAGCTTAGAGGACAACCAAGAGACCCAGTACTTC.

There are many counts of this clonotype. This chain connects TRBV2 to TRBJ1-2; 7 bases line up with TRBD1. CDR1 and CDR2 from the germline V gene are SNHLY and FYNNEI. The CDR3 has 14 residues. V lost 6 bases to trimming and J lost 5 bases; unmatched junction nucleotides: 9. CDR3 nucleotides: TGTGCCAGCAGATCCGAGGGACAGACATATGGCTACACCTTC. Amino acids: CASRSEGQTYGYTF.

This clonotype was counted between two and nine times. The chain uses TRBV5-1 and TRBJ1-1, with 9 nucleotides matching TRBD1. Unmatched junction bases numbered 4, after V lost 0 bases and J lost 4 bases. Germline lookup yields CDR1 SGHRS and CDR2 YFSETQ. The CDR3 is 15 residues long. The CDR3 coding sequence is TGCGCCAGCAGCTTGGGGGTGACAGGGGGCACTGAAGCTTTCTTT. Residues: CASSLGVTGGTEAFF.

The sample holds many counts of this clonotype. The chain links TRBV3-2 to TRBJ1-4. TRBV3-2 is an annotated pseudogene. CDR3 size: 15 residues. In nucleotides, the CDR3 is TGTGCCAGCAGCCAAGATGTAGCAGTTAATGAAAAACTGTTTTTT. It codes for CASSQDVAVNEKLFF.

Remarks on this clonotype: A much larger clone lies a single base off, so this may be a read error. The chain recombines TRBV7-9 with TRBJ2-2; D ambiguous. Germline loops: CDR1 SEHNR, CDR2 FQNEAQ (reference sequence). The CDR3 length is 14 residues. V lost 5 bases and J lost 0, with 7 bases in between. CDR3 bases: TGTGCCAGCAGCCCATACACGAACACCGGGGAGCTGTTTTTT. Amino acids: CASSPYTNTGELFF.

At least ten counts were recorded for this clonotype. This sequence joins TRBV20-1 and TRBJ1-2; TRBD1 might be the D (6 bases). This CDR3 has 12 residues. The V and J ends lost 5 bases and 8 bases respectively, with 15 bases between them. CDR1 is DFQATT, CDR2 SNEGSKA, per germline (reference sequence). DNA for the CDR3: TGCAGTGCTGCAACAGGGACGGGCGGCTACACCTTC. Its protein product is CSAATGTGGYTF.

The table lists this clonotype with many counts. The rearrangement joins TRBV20-1 to TRBJ2-5; TRBD2 might be the D (5 bases). CDR3 size: 12 residues. Germline V gene sequence: CDR1 DFQATT, CDR2 SNEGSKA (reference sequence). V lost 3 bases and J lost 7, with 12 bases in between. The CDR3 reads CSASPLSGTQYF. CDR3 sequence (DNA): TGCAGTGCTAGCCCCCTGAGCGGGACCCAGTACTTC.

The sample holds many counts of this clonotype. V gene TRBV6-2 or TRBV6-3 combines with J gene TRBJ2-5; tentatively, D is TRBD2 (6 bases). Trimming shortened V by 6 bases and J by 4 bases, and 18 bases separated the two germline ends. The CDR3 loop spans 15 amino acids. Germline assignment: CDR1 MNHEY and CDR2 SVGEGT. In DNA form, the CDR3 reads TGTGCCAGCAGCCAAGGCTGGCGGGGTAGAGAGACCCAGTACTTC. Encoded protein: CASSQGWRGRETQYF.

Many counts were recorded for this clonotype. Here the CDR3 DNA reads TGCAGCGTCCACCGCGATGAGCAGTTCTTC. Its translation: CSVHRDEQFF. V and J are TRBV29-1 and TRBJ2-1, with unresolved D. V was pared by 6 bases and J by 8 bases, with 8 bases between. Germline V gene lookup returns CDR1 SQVTM and CDR2 ANQGSEA. The CDR3 loop spans 10 amino acids.

In this sample, this clonotype turned up many times. This chain links TRBV6-5 with TRBJ1-1; D not resolved. Trimming left V 2 bases short and J 10 bases short, with 20 bases between. This CDR3 has 15 amino acids. From germline, CDR1 is MNHEY and CDR2 SVGAGI. The chain's CDR3 is CASSYRATMNLGAFF. Written as DNA, the CDR3 is TGTGCCAGCAGTTACAGAGCGACTATGAACCTGGGAGCTTTCTTT.

This clonotype has just a few counts. The rearrangement joins TRBV4-1 to TRBJ1-5; possible D gene TRBD1, 6 bases. Germline V gene lookup returns CDR1 MGHRA and CDR2 YSYEKL. The CDR3 extends over 13 amino acids. V was trimmed by 5 bases and J by 5 bases, leaving 10 bases between them. Here the CDR3 reads CASSVGADQPQHF. CDR3 coding DNA: TGCGCCAGCAGCGTGGGGGCGGATCAGCCCCAGCATTTT.